The clone carrying this TCR beta chain was observed many times. Its specificity is not known. Exclusion of patients followed from uncontrolled infection, other autoimmune disease, pregnancy or lactation. From 9 to 10 ml of fresh peripheral blood, PBMCs were isolated. The data are from a study of T cells in Graves' hyperthyroidism and ophthalmopathy. Whole-study findings and limits: Most expanded thyroid clonotypes above 0.001 recurred in blood. The model made its ophthalmopathy prediction, and onset followed a median 6.5 months later.

Germline V gene data show CDR1 as ENHRY and CDR2 as SYGVKD. The CDR3 is 14 residues long. With 6 bases removed from V and 0 bases from J, the gap between germline ends came to 12 bases. Amplified TCR beta CDR3 regions came from RNA transcripts. Initially, a first-round RT-PCR of the TCR CDR3 employed the HTBI primer set. TCRdb redid the calling of the multiplex PCR reads with MiXCR, one entry per CDR3 protein. Seen here are almost 600,000 distinct CDR3 sequences, roughly 14% observed once, and the top ten hold 5.8%. This receptor was identified in a woman in her 30s with Graves' hyperthyroidism that later progressed to Graves' ophthalmopathy. The chain carries TRBV10-3 and TRBJ2-7; D possibly corresponds to TRBD2 (5 bases). Sequenced sample: blood. In DNA, the CDR3 is TGTGCCATCAGGGTGGACTTCCTCTCCTACGAGCAGTACTTC. It translates to CAIRVDFLSYEQYF.